Here is one T cell receptor beta chain with its context. Its antigen is unidentified. The data belong to a study of T cells in localized non-small cell lung cancer. Findings of the study overall: When the top 100 tumor clones were examined, a median approximately 54 of them also appeared in the adjacent lung, which was paired and uninvolved.

Germline CDR1 is SNHLY and CDR2 is FYNNEI. V shed 6 bases, J shed 2 bases, and the junction held 6 bases outside the gene matches. The CDR3 is made up of 15 amino acids. Profiled with immunoSEQ multiplex PCR; TCRdb holds only in-frame clones, not every one. The sample yields 40,000 or so clones, around 79% seen once. The sample in question was PBMCs, obtained before any cancer treatment. This receptor was identified in a woman aged 40-70 years with stage II squamous cell lung carcinoma. This chain uses TRBV2 with TRBJ1-5, with 8 positions matching TRBD1. CDR3 DNA: TGTGCCAGCAGCGTGGACAGGGCCCGCAATCAGCCCCAGCATTTT. The encoded protein is CASSVDRARNQPQHF.